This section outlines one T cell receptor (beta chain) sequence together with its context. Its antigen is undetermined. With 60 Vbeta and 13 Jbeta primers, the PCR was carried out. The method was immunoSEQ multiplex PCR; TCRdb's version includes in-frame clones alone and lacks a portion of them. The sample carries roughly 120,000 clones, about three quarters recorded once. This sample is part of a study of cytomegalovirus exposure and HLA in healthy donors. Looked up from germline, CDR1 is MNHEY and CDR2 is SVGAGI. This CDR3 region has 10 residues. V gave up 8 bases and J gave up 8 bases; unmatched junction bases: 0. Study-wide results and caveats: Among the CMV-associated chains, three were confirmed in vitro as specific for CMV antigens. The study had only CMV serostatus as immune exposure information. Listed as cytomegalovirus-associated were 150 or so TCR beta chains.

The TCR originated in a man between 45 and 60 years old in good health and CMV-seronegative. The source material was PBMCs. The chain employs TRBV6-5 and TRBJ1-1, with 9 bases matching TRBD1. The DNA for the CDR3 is TGTGCCAGCGGGACAGGGGAAGCTTTCTTT. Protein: CASGTGEAFF.